The clone carrying this TCR beta chain was seen more than once but under ten times. The sample originates from a study of regulatory T cells in long-lasting Graves disease. Libraries of TCR beta came from iRepertoire HTBI primers plus Arm-PCR of CDR3 regions. TCRdb analysed the multiplex PCR reads with MiXCR anew, one entry per CDR3 protein. The profile shows hundreds of thousands of distinct CDR3 sequences, 16% of them singletons. From germline, CDR1 is DFQATT and CDR2 SNEGSKA (reference sequence). This CDR3 is built from 15 residues. The V gene lost 0 bases and the J gene lost 5 bases, with 16 bases spanning the gap. Sample time point: newly diagnosed GD, antithyroid drugs for less than 3 months. RNA extracted from PBMCs served as the sequencing template. The same sample was also used in a study of T cells in Graves' hyperthyroidism and ophthalmopathy.

Sequences were derived from peripheral blood mononuclear cells (PBMCs), sampled at new diagnosis, from a patient treated with antithyroid drugs. V gene TRBV20-1 combines with J gene TRBJ2-5, with D possibly being TRBD2 (5 bases). This clonotype was sampled from a woman younger than 45 with Graves disease. The CDR3 loop is CSARDVSRDRETQYF. The CDR3 DNA follows: TGCAGTGCTAGAGATGTGTCACGGGATAGGGAGACCCAGTACTTC.